The 4 T cell receptor beta chains in this list originate from one sample, sequenced in a study of T cells in Graves' hyperthyroidism and ophthalmopathy. Amplified TCR beta CDR3 regions came from RNA transcripts. The HTBI primer set was used in a first-round RT-PCR of the TCR CDR3. TCRdb analysed the multiplex PCR reads with MiXCR anew, one entry per CDR3 protein. Here the sample spans hundreds of thousands of distinct CDR3 sequences, about a sixth being singletons. Sequencing was carried out using blood. All receptors come from a woman younger than 30 with Graves' hyperthyroidism.

This clonotype has a handful of counts. V and J are TRBV12-3 or TRBV12-4 and TRBJ2-1, with 9 bases that match TRBD2. CDR3 size: 17 residues. Trimming at V came to 5 bases and at J to 4 bases, leaving 12 bases not matched to a gene. The CDR3 nucleotides are TGTGCCAGCAGTGACTCCGGGACTAGCACTATGTACAATGAGCAGTTCTTC. This codes for CASSDSGTSTMYNEQFF.

V gene TRBV20-1 combines with J gene TRBJ1-1; tentatively, D is TRBD1 (5 bases). Trimming removed 3 bases from V and 5 bases from J, with 10 bases in between. This CDR3 region has 12 residues. Germline V gene sequence: CDR1 DFQATT, CDR2 SNEGSKA (reference sequence). DNA for the CDR3: TGCAGTGCTAGGACAGATTTTACTGAAGCTTTCTTT. Its protein is CSARTDFTEAFF.

This clonotype has only a few counts. Possible read error: a much larger clone is one base away. The rearrangement links TRBV20-1 to TRBJ1-1, with TRBD1 matching 7 bases. The V gene's germline CDR1 is DFQATT and CDR2 SNEGSKA (reference sequence). V trimming: 0 bases; J trimming: 3 bases; junction bases outside the gene matches: 13. CDR3 length equals 17 residues. CDR3 nucleotide sequence: TGCAGTGCTAGAGATTGGCAGGGGGAGGGGTCCTACACTGAAGCTTTCTTT. Amino acid sequence: CSARDWQGEGSYTEAFF.

This clonotype has a handful of counts. The chain employs TRBV6-2 or TRBV6-3 and TRBJ2-1; either TRBD1 or TRBD2 may supply D (6 bases each). The CDR3 runs to 14 residues. CDR1 is MNHEY, CDR2 SVGEGT, per germline. Trimming left V 0 bases short and J 9 bases short, with 12 bases between. The chain's CDR3 is CASSYSGGPSEQFF. The CDR3 nucleotides read TGTGCCAGCAGTTACTCCGGGGGCCCATCTGAGCAGTTCTTC.